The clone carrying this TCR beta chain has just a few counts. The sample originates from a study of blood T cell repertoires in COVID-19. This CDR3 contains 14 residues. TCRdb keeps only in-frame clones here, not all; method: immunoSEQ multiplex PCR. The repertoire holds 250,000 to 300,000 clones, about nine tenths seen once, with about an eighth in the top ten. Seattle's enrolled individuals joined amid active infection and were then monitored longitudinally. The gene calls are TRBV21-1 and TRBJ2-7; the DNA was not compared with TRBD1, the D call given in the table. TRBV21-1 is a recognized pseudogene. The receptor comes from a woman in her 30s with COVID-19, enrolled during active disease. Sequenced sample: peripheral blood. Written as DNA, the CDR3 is TGTGCCAGCAGCAGCCAGTCCCATGGCTACGAGCAGTACTTC. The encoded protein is CASSSQSHGYEQYF.